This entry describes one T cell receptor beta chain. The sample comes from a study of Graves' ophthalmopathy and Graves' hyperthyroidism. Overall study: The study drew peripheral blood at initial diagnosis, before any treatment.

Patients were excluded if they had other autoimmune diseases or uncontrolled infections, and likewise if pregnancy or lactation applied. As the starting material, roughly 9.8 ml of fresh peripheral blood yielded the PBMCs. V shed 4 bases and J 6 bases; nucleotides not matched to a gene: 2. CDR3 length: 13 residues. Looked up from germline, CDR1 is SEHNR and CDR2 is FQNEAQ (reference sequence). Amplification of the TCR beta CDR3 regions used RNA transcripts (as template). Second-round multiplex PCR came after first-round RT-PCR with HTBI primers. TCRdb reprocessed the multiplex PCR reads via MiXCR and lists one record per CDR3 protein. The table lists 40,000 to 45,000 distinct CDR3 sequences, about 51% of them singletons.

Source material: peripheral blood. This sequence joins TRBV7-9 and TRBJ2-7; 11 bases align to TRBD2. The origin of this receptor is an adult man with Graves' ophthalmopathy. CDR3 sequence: CASSSTSGGEQYV. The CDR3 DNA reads TGTGCCAGCAGCTCTACTAGCGGGGGCGAGCAGTACGTC.